This T cell receptor (beta chain) was documented in a study of tumor-infiltrating lymphocytes in primary liver carcinoma. Overall study context: Ages ranged from 30 to 69, with HCC or mixed HCC-cholangiocarcinoma. Study-wide results and limits: Only about 7-25% of top clones were detected in each of the five tumor regions. Relative to tumor region pairs, the tumor-adjacent and tumor-blood pairs showed overlap that was lower.

Bulk tissue was left unsorted, and RNA and DNA were co-extracted from 20-30 mg of it. Comment on this clonotype: What it binds is not known. One end of the junction is discordant with germline, which a read error may explain.

The CDR3 loop spans 14 amino acids. Germline loops: CDR1 SGHRS, CDR2 YFSETQ. Reverse transcription of approximately 0.55 ug total RNA with a constant-region primer produced TCR beta cDNA. A slightly modified ARM-PCR protocol with three nested multiplex PCR rounds produced these TCR beta libraries. TRBV1-TRBV30 forward and Cbeta reverse primers drove the first two approximately 11-cycle rounds. TCRdb passed the multiplex PCR reads through MiXCR, listing each CDR3 protein once. Found here are approximately 190,000 distinct CDR3 sequences, approximately 80% of them singletons; the top ten hold 15% to 20%.

The source is a middle-aged man with primary liver carcinoma and hepatitis B virus infection. This chain joins TRBV5-1 and TRBJ2-1; D may be TRBD2 (7 bases). Sample: tumor tissue from primary liver carcinoma. The CDR3 here is CASSLGTGGNERFF. CDR3 DNA: TGCGCCAGCAGCTTGGGGACGGGGGGCAATGAGCGGTTCTTC. The variable domain in full, with the rest retrieved from reference TRBV5-1 and TRBJ2-1, is KAGVTQTPRYLIKTRGQQVTLSCSPISGHRSVSWYQQTPGQGLQFLFEYFSETQRNKGNFPGRFSGRQFSNSRSEMNVSTLELGDSALYLCASSLGTGGNERFFGPGTRLTVL.